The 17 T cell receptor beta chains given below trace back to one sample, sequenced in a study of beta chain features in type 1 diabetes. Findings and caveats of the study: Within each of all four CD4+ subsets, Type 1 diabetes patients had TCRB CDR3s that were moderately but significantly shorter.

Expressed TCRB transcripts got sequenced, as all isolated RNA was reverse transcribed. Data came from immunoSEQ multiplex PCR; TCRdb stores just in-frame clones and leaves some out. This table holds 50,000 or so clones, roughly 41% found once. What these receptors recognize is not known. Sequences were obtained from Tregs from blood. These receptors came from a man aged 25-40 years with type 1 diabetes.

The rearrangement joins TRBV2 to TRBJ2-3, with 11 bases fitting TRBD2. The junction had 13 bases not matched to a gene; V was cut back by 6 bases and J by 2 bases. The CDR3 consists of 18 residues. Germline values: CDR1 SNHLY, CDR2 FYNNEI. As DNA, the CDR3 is TGTGCCAGCAGATCCACCCTTAGCGGGAGGGTTTACACAGATACGCAGTATTTT. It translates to CASRSTLSGRVYTDTQYF.

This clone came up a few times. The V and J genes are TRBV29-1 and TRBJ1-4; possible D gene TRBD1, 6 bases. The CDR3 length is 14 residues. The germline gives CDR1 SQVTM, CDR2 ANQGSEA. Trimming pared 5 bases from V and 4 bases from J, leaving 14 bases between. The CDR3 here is CSVQTAGVNEKLFF. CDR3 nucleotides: TGCAGCGTTCAGACAGCAGGGGTTAATGAAAAACTGTTTTTT.

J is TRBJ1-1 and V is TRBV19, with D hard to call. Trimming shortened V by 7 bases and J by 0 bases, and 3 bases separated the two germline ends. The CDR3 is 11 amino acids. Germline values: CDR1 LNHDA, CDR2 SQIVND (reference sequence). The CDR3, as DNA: TGTGCCAGTAACATGAACACTGAAGCTTTCTTT. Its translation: CASNMNTEAFF.

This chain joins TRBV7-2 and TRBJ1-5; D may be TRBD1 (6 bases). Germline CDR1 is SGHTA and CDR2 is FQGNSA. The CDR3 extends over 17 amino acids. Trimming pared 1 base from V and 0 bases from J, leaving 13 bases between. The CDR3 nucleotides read TGTGCCAGCAGCTTAGAAGGGGGAAGTTATAGCAATCAGCCCCAGCATTTT. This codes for CASSLEGGSYSNQPQHF.

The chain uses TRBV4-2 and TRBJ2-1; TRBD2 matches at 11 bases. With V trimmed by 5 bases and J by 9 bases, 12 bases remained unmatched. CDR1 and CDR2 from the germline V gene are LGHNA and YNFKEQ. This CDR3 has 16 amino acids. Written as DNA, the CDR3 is TGTGCCAGCAGCGCGACTAGCGGGGACGCACGGGCTGAGCAGTTCTTC. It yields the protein CASSATSGDARAEQFF.

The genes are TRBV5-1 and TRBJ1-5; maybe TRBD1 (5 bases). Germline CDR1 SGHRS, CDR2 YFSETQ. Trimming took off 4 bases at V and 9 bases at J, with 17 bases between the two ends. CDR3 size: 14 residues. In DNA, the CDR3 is TGCGCCAGCAGCCCCGGGGACTGGGCATCGCCCCAGCATTTT. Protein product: CASSPGDWASPQHF.

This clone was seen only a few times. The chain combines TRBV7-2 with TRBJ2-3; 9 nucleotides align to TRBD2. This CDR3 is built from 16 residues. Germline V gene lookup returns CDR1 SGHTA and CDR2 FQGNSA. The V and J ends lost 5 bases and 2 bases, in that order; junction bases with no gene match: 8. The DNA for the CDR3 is TGTGCCAGCAGCCCCAGTCTAGCGGGGCCCACAGATACGCAGTATTTT. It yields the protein CASSPSLAGPTDTQYF.

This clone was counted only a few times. The CDR3 bases are TGTGCCAGCAGCTTCCTAGGGGGTCGCGAGCAGTACTTC. This translates into CASSFLGGREQYF. The chain uses TRBV14 and TRBJ2-7; D perhaps matches TRBD1 (6 bases). CDR1 is SGHDN and CDR2 is FVKESK in the germline V gene. The CDR3 length is 13 residues. V lost 5 bases and J lost 6, with 14 bases in between. The whole variable domain, remainder taken from reference TRBV14 and TRBJ2-7, is EAGVTQFPSHSVIEKGQTVTLRCDPISGHDNLYWYRRVMGKEIKFLLHFVKESKQDESGMPNNRFLAERTGGTYSTLKVQPAELEDSGVYFCASSFLGGREQYFGPGTRLTVT.

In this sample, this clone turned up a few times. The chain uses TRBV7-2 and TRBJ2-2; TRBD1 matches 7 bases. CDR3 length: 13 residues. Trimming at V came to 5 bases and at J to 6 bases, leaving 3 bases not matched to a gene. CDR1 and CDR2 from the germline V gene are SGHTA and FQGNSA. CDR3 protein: CASSRDSSGELFF. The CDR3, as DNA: TGTGCCAGCAGCCGGGACAGCTCCGGGGAGCTGTTTTTT.

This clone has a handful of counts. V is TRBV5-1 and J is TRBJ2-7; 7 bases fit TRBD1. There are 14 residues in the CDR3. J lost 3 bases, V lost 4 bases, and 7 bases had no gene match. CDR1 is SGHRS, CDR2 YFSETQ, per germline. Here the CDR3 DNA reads TGCGCCAGCAGCGCCGGGACAGCAAGCTACGAGCAGTACTTC. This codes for CASSAGTASYEQYF.

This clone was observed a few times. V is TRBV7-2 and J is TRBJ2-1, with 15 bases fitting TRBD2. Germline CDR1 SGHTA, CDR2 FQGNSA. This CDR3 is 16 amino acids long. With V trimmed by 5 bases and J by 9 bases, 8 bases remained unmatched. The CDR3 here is CASSPLGLAGGGEQFF. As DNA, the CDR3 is TGTGCCAGCAGCCCGCTGGGACTAGCGGGAGGCGGTGAGCAGTTCTTC. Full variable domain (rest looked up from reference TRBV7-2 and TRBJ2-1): GAGVSQSPSNKVTEKGKDVELRCDPISGHTALYWYRQSLGQGLEFLIYFQGNSAPDKSGLPSDRFSAERTGGSVSTLTIQRTQQEDSAVYLCASSPLGLAGGGEQFFGPGTRLTVL.

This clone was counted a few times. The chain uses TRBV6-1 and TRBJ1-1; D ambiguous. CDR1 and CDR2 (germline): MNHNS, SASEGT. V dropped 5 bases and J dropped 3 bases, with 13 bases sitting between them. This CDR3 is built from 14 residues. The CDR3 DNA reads TGTGCCAGCAGTCCCCTGGCGGGTTACACTGAAGCTTTCTTT. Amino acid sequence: CASSPLAGYTEAFF.

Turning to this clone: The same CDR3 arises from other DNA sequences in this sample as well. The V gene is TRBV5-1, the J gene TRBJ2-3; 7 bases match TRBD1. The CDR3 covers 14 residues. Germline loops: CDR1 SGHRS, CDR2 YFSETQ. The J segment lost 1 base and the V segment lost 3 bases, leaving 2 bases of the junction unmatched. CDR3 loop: CASSSGQGTDTQYF. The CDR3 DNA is TGCGCCAGCAGCTCCGGACAGGGCACAGATACGCAGTATTTT.

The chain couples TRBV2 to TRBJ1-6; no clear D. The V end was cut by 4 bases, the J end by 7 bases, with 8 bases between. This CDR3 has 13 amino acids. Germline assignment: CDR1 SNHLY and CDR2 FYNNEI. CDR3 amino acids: CASSAQWNSPLHF. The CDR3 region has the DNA TGTGCCAGCAGTGCACAATGGAATTCACCCCTCCACTTT.

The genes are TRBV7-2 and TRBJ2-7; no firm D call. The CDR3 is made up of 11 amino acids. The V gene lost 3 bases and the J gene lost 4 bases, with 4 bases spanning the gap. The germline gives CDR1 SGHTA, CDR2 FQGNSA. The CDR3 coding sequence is TGTGCCAGCAGCTTCAGGTACGAGCAGTACTTC. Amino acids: CASSFRYEQYF.

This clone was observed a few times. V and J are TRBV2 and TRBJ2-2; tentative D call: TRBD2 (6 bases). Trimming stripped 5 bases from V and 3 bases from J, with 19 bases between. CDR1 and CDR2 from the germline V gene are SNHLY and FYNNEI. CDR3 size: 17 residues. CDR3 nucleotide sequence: TGTGCCAGCAGTACTAACCCCGGGACTGAGGACACCGGGGAGCTGTTTTTT. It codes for CASSTNPGTEDTGELFF.

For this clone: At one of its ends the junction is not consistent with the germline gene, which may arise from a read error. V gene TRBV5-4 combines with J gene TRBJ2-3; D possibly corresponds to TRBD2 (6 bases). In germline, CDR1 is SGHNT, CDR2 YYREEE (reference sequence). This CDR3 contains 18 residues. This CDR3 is CASSQRLRSSGSTDTQYF. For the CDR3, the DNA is TGCGCCAGCAGCCAACGACTTCGGAGTAGCGGTAGCACAGATACGCAGTATTTT.